This T cell receptor (beta chain) was identified in a study of cytomegalovirus exposure and HLA in healthy donors. Broader study findings: Earlier analysis found most TCR beta V segments productive about 87% or about 30% of the time. The records held CMV serostatus as the only immune exposure information. Later findings reportedly placed an Asian-associated ancestry cluster below the roughly 690-donor mean for N-insertions. It was reported that the classifier diagnosed cytomegalovirus status with high specificity and sensitivity in both the original and validation cohorts.

The PCR made use of 60 Vbeta and 13 Jbeta primers. Measured with immunoSEQ multiplex PCR; TCRdb has only the in-frame clones, and not every one. The table records under 200,000 clones, around 79% of them present only once. The germline CDR1 and CDR2 sequences are SEHNR and FQNEAQ (reference sequence). Trimming took 5 bases from V and 6 from J, leaving 16 bases between them. The CDR3 has 14 amino acids. This clone has a handful of counts. What it binds is unknown. Sequenced: PBMCs. This chain joins TRBV7-9 and TRBJ1-1; D gene ambiguous. The sequence derives from a woman between 50 and 59 years old in good health and CMV-seronegative. In DNA form, the CDR3 reads TGTGCCAGCAGCAGCCCTACCCCCGAGGCTGAAGCTTTCTTT. This gives the protein CASSSPTPEAEAFF.